Listed below are T cell receptor beta chains from one sample, sequenced in a study of cytomegalovirus exposure and HLA in healthy donors. Clones were sequenced by immunoSEQ multiplex PCR, and TCRdb holds only the in-frame ones, with some missing. The data contain 30,000 to 45,000 clones, 80% to 90% of them singletons. Source material: PBMCs. Every receptor here comes from a woman aged 40 to 49 in good health and CMV-seropositive. CDR3s include the opening cysteine and the closing phenylalanine or tryptophan. A D gene is named only where the DNA matches it firmly. Expanded clones are given a class, and other clones once, few, many or no size at all.

J | V | size | D | DNA | CDR3
TRBJ1-5 | TRBV6-5 | - | - | TGTGCCAGCAGTGTAGAAAGCAATCAGCCCCAGCATTTT | CASSVESNQPQHF
TRBJ2-7 | TRBV4-3 | few | - | TGCGCCAGCAGCCAGGTTTGGCTACAGGGTGGCTACGAGCAGTACTTC | CASSQVWLQGGYEQYF
TRBJ2-1 | TRBV5-4 | - | - | TGTGCCAGCAGCTTGGATAGCAAGGACAATGAGCAGTTCTTC | CASSLDSKDNEQFF
TRBJ1-2 | TRBV6-5 | - | TRBD1 | TGTGCCAGCAGTCTTTCAGGGACAGCGAACTATGGCTACACCTTC | CASSLSGTANYGYTF
TRBJ2-5 | TRBV4-3 | - | - | TGCGCCAGCAGCCTCCGCGGACAAGGCGAAGAGACCCAGTACTTC | CASSLRGQGEETQYF
TRBJ1-2 | TRBV11-2 | - | TRBD1 | TGTGCCAGCAGCTTTCGACAGGGCGGCGGCTACACCTTC | CASSFRQGGGYTF
TRBJ1-2 | TRBV5-5 | few | - | TGTGCCAGCAGCTTGATCGGCTATGGCTACACCTTC | CASSLIGYGYTF
TRBJ2-7 | TRBV4-3 | - | - | TGCGCCAGCAGCCACACGACAGACTCCTACGAGCAGTACTTC | CASSHTTDSYEQYF
TRBJ2-1 | TRBV7-3 | - | TRBD1 | TGTGCCAGCAGCCTCTTACAGGGGCTTGACAATGAGCAGTTCTTC | CASSLLQGLDNEQFF
TRBJ2-7 | TRBV11-1 | - | - | TGTGCCAGCAGCCCGCAATCAGGGGCCTCCTACGAGCAGTACTTC | CASSPQSGASYEQYF
TRBJ1-1 | TRBV30 | - | - | TGTGCCTGGAGTGTACAGGGGAACACTGAAGCTTTCTTT | CAWSVQGNTEAFF
TRBJ2-5 | TRBV6-6 | - | TRBD2 | TGTGCCAGCCGGGAGCGGGGGGGGCCCCAAGGGACCCAGTACTTC | CASRERGGPQGTQYF
TRBJ2-3 | TRBV5-3 | once | TRBD2 | TGTGCCAGAAGCCCCCGCAAAATGAGCGGGGGAAGGGGTACGCAGTATTTT | CARSPRKMSGGRGTQYF
TRBJ2-2 | TRBV6-1 | - | - | TGTGCCAGCAGCCGGACAGCGCAGAACACCGGGGAGCTGTTTTTT | CASSRTAQNTGELFF
TRBJ1-2 | TRBV7-2 | - | - | TGTGCCAGCACCCCGGGAACCCGTAGTGGCTACACCTTC | CASTPGTRSGYTF
TRBJ1-2 | TRBV6-5 | - | TRBD1 | TGTGCCAGCAGGACAGGGTACGGCTACACCTTC | CASRTGYGYTF
TRBJ1-6 | TRBV4-3 | few | - | TGCGCCAGCAGCCGGACAGACAATAATTCACCCCTCCACTTT | CASSRTDNNSPLHF
TRBJ1-2 | TRBV5-4 | few | TRBD1 | TGTGCCAGCAGCCTACCTCCGGGACAGGGAGTGGATGGCTACACCTTC | CASSLPPGQGVDGYTF
TRBJ2-7 | TRBV28 | - | - | TGTGCCAGCAGTTTACACTCAACCTCCTACGAGCAGTACTTC | CASSLHSTSYEQYF
TRBJ1-4 | TRBV5-8 | - | - | TGTGCCAGCAGCCCAGTAGGGGGGGCCGATGAAAAACTGTTTTTT | CASSPVGGADEKLFF
TRBJ2-7 | TRBV29-1 | - | TRBD2 | TGCAGCGTTGAGACTAGCGGGGCCTACGAGCAGTACTTC | CSVETSGAYEQYF
TRBJ1-5 | TRBV7-2 | - | - | TGTGCCAGCAGCTTGGACAGAGTCTATCAGCCCCAGCATTTT | CASSLDRVYQPQHF
TRBJ1-3 | TRBV18 | - | - | TGTGCCAGCTCACCTTTCGGGCAGGGTAGGACCTCTGGAAACACCATATATTTT | CASSPFGQGRTSGNTIYF
TRBJ2-7 | TRBV7-6 | - | TRBD1 | TGTGCCAGCAGCCGAACAGGGGGCCTGACCTACGAGCAGTACTTC | CASSRTGGLTYEQYF